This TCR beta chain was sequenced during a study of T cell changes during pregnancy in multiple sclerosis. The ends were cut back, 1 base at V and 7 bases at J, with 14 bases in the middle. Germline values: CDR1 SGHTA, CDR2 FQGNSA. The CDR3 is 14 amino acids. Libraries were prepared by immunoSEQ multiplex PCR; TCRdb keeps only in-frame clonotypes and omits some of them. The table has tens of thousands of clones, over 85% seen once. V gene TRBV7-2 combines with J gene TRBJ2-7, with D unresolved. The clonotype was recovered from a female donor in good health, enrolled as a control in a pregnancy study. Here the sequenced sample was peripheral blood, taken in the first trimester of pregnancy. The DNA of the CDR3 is TGTGCCAGCAGCTTAGACTCCGCCCGAGGAGAGCAGTACTTC. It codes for CASSLDSARGEQYF.